This TCR beta chain was sequenced during a study of cytomegalovirus exposure and HLA in healthy donors (dated by TCRdb to the late 2010s). Background on the whole study: In an earlier analysis of under 750 of the donors, about 270 Gb of sequence data and 90 million to 120 million unique TCR beta sequences from 180 million or so T cells were reported. An early release that covered roughly 600 HLA-typed donors contained about 300 gigabases of sequencing data and 75 million to 100 million unique TCR sequences. Of the 300 to 500 genotyped donors, 81% were placed in the genetic ancestry cluster associated with self-reported Caucasian donors. The aim of the study was to test whether cataloging public T cell receptors could identify signatures of past pathogen exposure. The study profiled the T cell repertoires of around 700 subjects by immunosequencing and related them to cytomegalovirus serostatus. A separate validation cohort of roughly 120 different subjects was used in addition to the roughly 620-subject first cohort. High-throughput TCR immunosequencing, statistical association of individual TCRs with disease status, and machine learning were combined to predict cytomegalovirus infection status. A later analysis re-analyzed previously published TCR beta repertoires from several hundred donors and added high-resolution HLA genotyping to study TCR occurrence patterns. In the later analysis, no new phenotypic data were used to find candidate immune exposures; instead, reliance was placed on TCR beta sequences and their occurrence across donors. To decide whether each TCR beta V gene segment behaved as functional or pseudogenic, an earlier analysis of 587 of the donors relied on high-throughput TCR beta sequencing. Alongside the repertoire data, information on donor age, sex, ethnicity and CMV serostatus was compiled. A later genetic analysis took genome-wide SNP genotypes for about 65% of the 666 donors and used that subset as a discovery cohort. All discovery cohort repertoires had been generated using a single sequencing platform. Both class I and class II loci were covered by HLA typing, at four-digit resolution. Typing coverage varied by locus: 629-630 donors for A, B, C, DRB1 and DQB1; approximately 520 for DQA1; about 600 for DPA1; under 490 for DPB1. Five DR-DQ haplotypes were treated as single units for association and clustering because of strong linkage in the cohort. Across about 380 genotyped donors of the cohort, an average of about 220,000 unique TCR beta nucleotide sequences per donor were sequenced, and roughly 18% of those sequences were non-productive.

The cohort consisted of hundreds of healthy bone marrow donors. Cohort members were all nominally healthy when sampled, although unrecorded immune exposures were likely present. The donor was CMV seropositive and belonged to the group of over 250 seropositive cohort members. A peripheral blood sample was provided by each donor, and peripheral blood mononuclear cells were used for TCR beta sequencing. Genomic DNA extraction from the blood cell samples was performed with the Qiagen DNeasy Blood Extraction Kit. The research as a whole found: This cohort had only TCR beta chains sequenced, and the lack of alpha or paired-chain data limited which features could be detected. In a later analysis, several top co-occurrence clusters were reported to appear linked to parvovirus B19, influenza, CMV and Epstein-Barr virus. Strong co-occurrence of HLA alleles, especially DR and DQ, made assigning TCR associations to individual alleles difficult. In the study, 150 to 200 TCR beta chains were listed as associated with cytomegalovirus. A later genetic analysis reported fewer N-insertions in productive TCRs among donors in an Asian-associated ancestry cluster than the roughly 720-donor mean. Cytomegalovirus status was reported to be diagnosed by the classifier with high specificity and sensitivity in both the original and validation cohorts. In a later analysis, some 17,000 TCR beta sequences were associated with specific HLA alleles at a false discovery rate of 0.05. Because counts were too low, some 17 rarely observed V segments, including chromosome 9 orphons, were excluded from the earlier analysis of some 540 of the donors. Most TCR sequences were observed very rarely across donors, whereas some public TCRs were present in many individuals. A further reported finding was that TCR beta sequences accurately predicted the HLA-A and HLA-B alleles for most subjects in the first cohort. Because some donors lacked HLA typing at each locus, the association tests relied only on the typed subset. An association between a missense DCLRE1C variant and V-gene and J-gene trimming of TCR beta chains was found in a later genetic analysis and replicated in an independent cohort. Roughly uniform sequencing depth across donors was assumed in presence/absence analyses, although this assumption may not hold. According to a later analysis, most CMV-associated TCR beta chains appeared to be HLA-restricted, and the HLA associations seemed to be driven largely by CMV exposure. The authors suggested that the approach could potentially be extended to other disease states and immunological phenotypes. In a later analysis, TCR association rates were found to vary across HLA loci, with the most associated TCRs seen for DRB1 alleles and the fewest for HLA-C alleles. A later analysis found that HLA-associated TCR beta chains were more clonally expanded and had lower generation probabilities than equally common non-associated chains. Immune exposure information for the cohort was limited to CMV serostatus. The sequencing pipeline was judged likely to have produced a cluster of highly shared sequence variants as a technical artifact. A few of the identified cytomegalovirus-associated TCR beta chains were confirmed in vitro to be specific for cytomegalovirus antigens. Linkage disequilibrium might explain the correlated functional status among segregating V segments, but an unknown experimental factor could not be excluded. In an earlier analysis of around 500 of the donors, most TCR beta V segments appeared in productive rearrangements about 87% or about 30% of the time, broadly matching IMGT annotations.

This clone was recorded only once. Its antigen has not been determined. The sample holds no much larger clone one base away, and base qualities are not on file. The protocol used for the library was the immunoSEQ multiplex PCR assay. For the multiplex PCR, a mixture combining 60 forward primers for TCR Vbeta segments and 13 reverse primers for TCR Jbeta segments was used. The CDR3 region of rearranged TCR beta genes was amplified from genomic DNA by a multiplex PCR assay. The Illumina HiSeq System was used to sequence the amplified TCR beta libraries as 87-base-pair reads. The published analysis was carried out like this. A later analysis counted tens of millions of unique TCR beta chains across the roughly 700 repertoires, and 9 million to 14 million of these chains were shared by at least two donors. A nearest-neighbor algorithm error-corrected the raw reads and collapsed the reads into unique sequences, merging closely related sequences to remove PCR and sequencing errors. V, D and J gene segments were assigned by aligning CDR3 sequences to IMGT reference sequences. For a sequence to be retained, a match of at least six nucleotides to both a V gene segment and a J gene segment was required. A rearrangement counted as productive if the CDR3 had no stop codons and remained in frame with V and J, and every other rearrangement counted as non-productive. CDR3 was defined according to IMGT convention as the region running from the second conserved V-encoded cysteine to the conserved J-encoded phenylalanine. Sequences without an unambiguous match to a single V gene segment were excluded from the earlier analysis of several hundred of the donors. An earlier analysis of 450 to 650 of the donors called V segments functional above 56.7% productive rearrangements and segregating when the between-donor standard deviation exceeded 5%. A statistical classification framework was built to diagnose cytomegalovirus status from the catalog of TCR beta chain sequences. In a later analysis, TCR nucleotide sequences were compared against IMGT/GENE-DB human TR gene sequences so that V and J genes could be assigned. The TCRdist pipeline was used in a later analysis to assign CDR3 sequences and most-parsimonious VDJ recombination scenarios. In a later analysis, each TCR beta chain was defined by its CDR3 amino acid sequence together with its V-gene family, and reads without a unique V-gene family were excluded. As a way to deal with suspected cross-contamination and a sequencing artifact, a later analysis dropped 592 nucleotide sequences that were highly shared and had low generation probability. A later analysis calculated a clonal expansion index for each public chain from normalized within-repertoire ranks of inferred template counts. In a later analysis, generation probabilities were computed using a VDJ recombination model fitted to out-of-frame rearrangements, and the results were checked against IGoR. In a later analysis, hypergeometric tests were used to score TCR-TCR, TCR-HLA and TCR-CMV co-occurrence, with a repertoire-size bias correction applied to TCR pairs. False discovery rates were estimated in a later analysis by permuting HLA or CMV assignments 20 times. In a later analysis, co-occurring TCRs were grouped using DBSCAN, with TCRdist sequence similarity added in when clustering inside HLA-allele-positive subsets. Repertoires with fewer than 30,000 or more than 120,000 public chains, plus five repertoires with anomalous nucleotide sharing, were excluded from co-occurrence clustering. Held by TCRdb, this immuneACCESS table contains in-frame sequences only and omits some clones. Under half of the omission traces to an unresolved V gene where checked; the cause of the rest is unknown. V and J calls and clone size are as listed in that table; D and trimming were resolved from the DNA. Present in this sample are roughly 190,000 clones, about four fifths of which were seen just once. The ten biggest clones cover around 9.6% of the sample.

The sequence was obtained from a woman aged 50 to 60 in good health and CMV-seropositive. Sequencing used PBMCs.

The sequenced DNA: TGCGCCAGCAGCCAAGGTGTAAGCCTCTCCTACAATGAGCAGTTCTTC. It codes for CASSQGVSLSYNEQFF. This chain is built from TRBV4-1 and TRBJ2-1; the D gene remains uncertain. The CDR3 has 16 amino acids, counting the end cysteine and phenylalanine. The only DNA kept is the CDR3, 48 bases in frame from the first base. The germline V gene gives CDR1 as MGHRA and CDR2 as YSYEKL. Cut back by 1 base and 0 bases, the V and J ends lie 10 bases apart.